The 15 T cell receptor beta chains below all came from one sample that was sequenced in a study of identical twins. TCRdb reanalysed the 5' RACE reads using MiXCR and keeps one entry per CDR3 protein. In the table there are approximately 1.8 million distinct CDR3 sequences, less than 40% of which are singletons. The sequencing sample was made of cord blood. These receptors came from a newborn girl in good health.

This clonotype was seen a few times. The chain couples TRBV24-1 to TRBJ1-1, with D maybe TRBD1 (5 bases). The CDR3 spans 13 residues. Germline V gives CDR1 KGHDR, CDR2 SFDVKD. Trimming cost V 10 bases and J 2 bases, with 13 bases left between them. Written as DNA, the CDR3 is TGTGCCACTTCAGACAGAAGAAACACTGAAGCTTTCTTT. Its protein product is CATSDRRNTEAFF.

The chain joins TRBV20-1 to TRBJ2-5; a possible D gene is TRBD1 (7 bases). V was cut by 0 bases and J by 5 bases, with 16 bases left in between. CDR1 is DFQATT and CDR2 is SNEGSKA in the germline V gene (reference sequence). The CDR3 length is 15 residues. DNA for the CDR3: TGCAGTGCTAGAGATCGAGAGTCAGGGGGGGAGACCCAGTACTTC. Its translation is CSARDRESGGETQYF.

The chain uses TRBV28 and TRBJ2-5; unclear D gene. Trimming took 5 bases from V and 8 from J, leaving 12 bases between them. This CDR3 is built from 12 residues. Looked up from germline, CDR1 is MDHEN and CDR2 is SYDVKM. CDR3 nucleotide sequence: TGTGCCAGCAGTCTTACCCTGAGAACCCAGTACTTC. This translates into CASSLTLRTQYF.

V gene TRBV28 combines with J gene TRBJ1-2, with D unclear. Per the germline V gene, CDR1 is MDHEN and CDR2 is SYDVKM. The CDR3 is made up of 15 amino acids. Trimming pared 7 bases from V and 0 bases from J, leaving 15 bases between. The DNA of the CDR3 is TGTGCCAGCAACCGCCGGGGTCGAGCTAACTATGGCTACACCTTC. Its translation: CASNRRGRANYGYTF.

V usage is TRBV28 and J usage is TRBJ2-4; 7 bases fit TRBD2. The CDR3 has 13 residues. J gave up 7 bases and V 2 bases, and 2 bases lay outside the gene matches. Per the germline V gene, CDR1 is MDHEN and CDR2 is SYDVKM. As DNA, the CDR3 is TGTGCCAGCAGTTTAGGGGGGGTCAACATTCAGTACTTC. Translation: CASSLGGVNIQYF. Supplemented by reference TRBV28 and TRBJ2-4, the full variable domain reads DVKVTQSSRYLVKRTGEKVFLECVQDMDHENMFWYRQDPGLGLRLIYFSYDVKMKEKGDIPEGYSVSREKKERFSLILESASTNQTSMYLCASSLGGVNIQYFGAGTRLSVL.

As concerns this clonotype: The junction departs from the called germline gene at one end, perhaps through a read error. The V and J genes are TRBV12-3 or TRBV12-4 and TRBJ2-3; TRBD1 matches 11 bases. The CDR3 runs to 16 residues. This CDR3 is CASSLGQGVSTDTEYF. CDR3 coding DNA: TGTGCCAGCAGTTTGGGACAGGGGGTATCCACAGATACGGAGTATTTT.

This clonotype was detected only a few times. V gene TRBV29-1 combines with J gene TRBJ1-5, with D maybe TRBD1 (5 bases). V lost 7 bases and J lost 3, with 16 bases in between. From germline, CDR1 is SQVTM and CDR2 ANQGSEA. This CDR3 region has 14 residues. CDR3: CSAWGGDYNQPQHF. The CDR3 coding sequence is TGCAGCGCCTGGGGGGGGGACTACAATCAGCCCCAGCATTTT.

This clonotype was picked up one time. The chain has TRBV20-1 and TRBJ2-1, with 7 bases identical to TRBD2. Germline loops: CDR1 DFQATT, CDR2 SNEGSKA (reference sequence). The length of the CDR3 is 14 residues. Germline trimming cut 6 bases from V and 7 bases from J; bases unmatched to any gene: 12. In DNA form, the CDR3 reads TGCAGTGCCACGACTAGCACCTTTCGGAATGAGCAGTTCTTC. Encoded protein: CSATTSTFRNEQFF.

The CDR3 DNA sequence: TGTGCCAGCAACCCCCCGGCTAGCGGAATCCCCTACGAGCAGTACTTC. Translation: CASNPPASGIPYEQYF. The rearrangement joins TRBV2 to TRBJ2-7; 7 bases match TRBD2. Germline V gene data show CDR1 as SNHLY and CDR2 as FYNNEI. CDR3 length: 16 residues. J was trimmed by 2 bases and V by 7 bases; bases with no gene match: 14.

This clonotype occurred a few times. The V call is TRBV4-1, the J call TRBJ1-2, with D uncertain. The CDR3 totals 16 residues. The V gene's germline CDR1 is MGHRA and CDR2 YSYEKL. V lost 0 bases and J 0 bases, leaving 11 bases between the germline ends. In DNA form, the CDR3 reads TGCGCCAGCAGCCAAGATCGGAGGAAGACTAACTATGGCTACACCTTC. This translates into CASSQDRRKTNYGYTF.

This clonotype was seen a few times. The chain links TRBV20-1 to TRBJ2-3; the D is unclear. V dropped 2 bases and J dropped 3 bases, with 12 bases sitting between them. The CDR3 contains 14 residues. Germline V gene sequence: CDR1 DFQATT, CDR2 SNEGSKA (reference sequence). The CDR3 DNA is TGCAGTGCTAGACTCTTGGGCCGAACAGATACGCAGTATTTT. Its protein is CSARLLGRTDTQYF.

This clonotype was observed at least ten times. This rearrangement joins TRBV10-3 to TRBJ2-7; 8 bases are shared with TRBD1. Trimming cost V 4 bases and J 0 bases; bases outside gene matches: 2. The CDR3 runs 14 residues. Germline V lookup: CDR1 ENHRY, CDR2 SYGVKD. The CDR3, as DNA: TGTGCCATCAGTGGTGGGACAGGCTCCTACGAGCAGTACTTC. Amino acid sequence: CAISGGTGSYEQYF.

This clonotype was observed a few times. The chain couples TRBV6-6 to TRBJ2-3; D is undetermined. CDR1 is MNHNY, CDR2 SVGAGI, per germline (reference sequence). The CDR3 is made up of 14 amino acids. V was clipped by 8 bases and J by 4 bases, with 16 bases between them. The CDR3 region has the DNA TGTGCCAGCGGGCAGCTTCTATACGCAGATACGCAGTATTTT. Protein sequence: CASGQLLYADTQYF.

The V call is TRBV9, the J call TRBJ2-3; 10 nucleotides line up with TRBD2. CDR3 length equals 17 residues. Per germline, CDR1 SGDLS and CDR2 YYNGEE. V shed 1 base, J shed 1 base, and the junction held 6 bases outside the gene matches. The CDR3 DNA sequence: TGTGCCAGCAGCGTACAACTAGCGGGGAACGGCACAGATACGCAGTATTTT. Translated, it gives CASSVQLAGNGTDTQYF.

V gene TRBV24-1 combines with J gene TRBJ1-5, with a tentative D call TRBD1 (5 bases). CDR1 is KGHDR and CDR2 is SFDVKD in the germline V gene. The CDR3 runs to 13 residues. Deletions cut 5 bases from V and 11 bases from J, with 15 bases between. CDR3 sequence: CATSVKGRSAQHF. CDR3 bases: TGTGCCACCAGTGTAAAGGGACGATCAGCCCAGCATTTT.